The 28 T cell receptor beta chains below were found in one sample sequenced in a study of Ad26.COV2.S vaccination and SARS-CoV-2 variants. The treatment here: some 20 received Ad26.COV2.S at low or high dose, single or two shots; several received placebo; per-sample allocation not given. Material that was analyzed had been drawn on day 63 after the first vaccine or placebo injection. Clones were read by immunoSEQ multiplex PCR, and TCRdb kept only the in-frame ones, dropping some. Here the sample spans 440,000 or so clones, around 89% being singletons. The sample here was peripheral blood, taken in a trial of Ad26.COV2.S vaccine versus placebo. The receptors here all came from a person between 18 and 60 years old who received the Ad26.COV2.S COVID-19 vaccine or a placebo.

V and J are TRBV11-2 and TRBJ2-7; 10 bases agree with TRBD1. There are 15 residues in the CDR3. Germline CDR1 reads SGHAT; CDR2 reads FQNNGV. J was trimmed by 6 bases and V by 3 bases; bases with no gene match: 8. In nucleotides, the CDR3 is TGTGCCAGCAGCTTTCTCCGACAGGGGGCCGGCGAGCAGTACTTC. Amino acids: CASSFLRQGAGEQYF.

This CDR3 is CASSYSGPGNSPLHF. The CDR3, as DNA: TGTGCCAGCAGTTACTCAGGGCCAGGGAATTCACCCCTCCACTTT. The chain carries TRBV6-5 and TRBJ1-6; weak D call: TRBD1 (5 bases). Trimming took 0 bases from V and 7 from J, leaving 10 bases between them. This CDR3 is built from 15 residues. CDR1 and CDR2 (germline): MNHEY, SVGAGI.

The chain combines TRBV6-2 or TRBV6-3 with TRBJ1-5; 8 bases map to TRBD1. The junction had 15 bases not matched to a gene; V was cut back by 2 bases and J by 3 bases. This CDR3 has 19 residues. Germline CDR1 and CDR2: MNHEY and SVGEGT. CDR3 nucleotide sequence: TGTGCCAGCAGTTACACCTTGACAGGGGAACTACTCCCCAATCAGCCCCAGCATTTT. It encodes CASSYTLTGELLPNQPQHF.

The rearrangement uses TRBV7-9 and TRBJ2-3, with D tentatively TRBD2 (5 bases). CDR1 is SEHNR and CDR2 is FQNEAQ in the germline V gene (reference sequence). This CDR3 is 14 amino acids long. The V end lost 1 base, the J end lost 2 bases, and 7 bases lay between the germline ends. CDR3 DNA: TGTGCCAGCAGCTTAGGCGACTACACAGATACGCAGTATTTT. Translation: CASSLGDYTDTQYF.

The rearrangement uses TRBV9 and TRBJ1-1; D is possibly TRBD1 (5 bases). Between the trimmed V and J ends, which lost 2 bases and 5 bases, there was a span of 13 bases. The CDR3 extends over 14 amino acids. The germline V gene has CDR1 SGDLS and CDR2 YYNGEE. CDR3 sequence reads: CASSVGGLRTEAFF. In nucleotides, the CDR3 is TGTGCCAGCAGCGTCGGGGGTTTGCGGACTGAAGCTTTCTTT.

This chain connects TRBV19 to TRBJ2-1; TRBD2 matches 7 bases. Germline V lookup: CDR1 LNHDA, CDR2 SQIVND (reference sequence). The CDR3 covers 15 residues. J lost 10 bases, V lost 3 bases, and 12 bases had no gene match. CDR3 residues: CASSMGTAGVQEQFF. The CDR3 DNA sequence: TGTGCCAGTAGTATGGGGACCGCGGGAGTTCAGGAGCAGTTCTTC. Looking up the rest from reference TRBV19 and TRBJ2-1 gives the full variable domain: DGGITQSPKYLFRKEGQNVTLSCEQNLNHDAMYWYRQDPGQGLRLIYYSQIVNDFQKGDIAEGYSVSREKKESFPLTVTSAQKNPTAFYLCASSMGTAGVQEQFFGPGTRLTVL.

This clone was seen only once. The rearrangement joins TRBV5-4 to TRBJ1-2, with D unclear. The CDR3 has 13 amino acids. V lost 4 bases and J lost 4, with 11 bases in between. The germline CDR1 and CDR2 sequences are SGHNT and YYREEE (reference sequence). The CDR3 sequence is CASSRKGSYGYTF. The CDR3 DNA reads TGTGCCAGCAGCCGAAAGGGTTCCTATGGCTACACCTTC.

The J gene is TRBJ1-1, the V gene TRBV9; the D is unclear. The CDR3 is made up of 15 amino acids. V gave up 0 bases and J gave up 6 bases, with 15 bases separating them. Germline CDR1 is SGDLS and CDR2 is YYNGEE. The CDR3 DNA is TGTGCCAGCAGCGTAGACGATCGGGGAATCTCTGAAGCTTTCTTT. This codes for CASSVDDRGISEAFF.

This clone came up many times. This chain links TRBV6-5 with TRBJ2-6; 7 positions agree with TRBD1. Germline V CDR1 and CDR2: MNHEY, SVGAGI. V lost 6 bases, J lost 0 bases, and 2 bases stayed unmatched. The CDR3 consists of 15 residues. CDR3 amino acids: CASSGQDSGANVLTF. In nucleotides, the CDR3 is TGTGCCAGCAGCGGACAGGACTCTGGGGCCAACGTCCTGACTTTC.

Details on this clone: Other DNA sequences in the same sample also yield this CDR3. The CDR3 sequence is CASSLGTSEQYF. The CDR3 nucleotides read TGTGCCAGCAGTTTGGGTACCAGCGAGCAGTACTTC. This chain joins TRBV27 and TRBJ2-7; no reliable D call. This CDR3 is built from 12 residues. Germline CDR1 and CDR2: MNHEY and SMNVEV (reference sequence). Trimming removed 3 bases at V and 6 bases at J, with 9 bases between.

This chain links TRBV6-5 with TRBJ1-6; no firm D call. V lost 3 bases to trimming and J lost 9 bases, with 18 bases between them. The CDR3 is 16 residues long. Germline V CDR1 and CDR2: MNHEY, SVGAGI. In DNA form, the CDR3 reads TGTGCCAGCAGTTATTGGAGACCGAGCCTGGGTTCACCCCTCCACTTT. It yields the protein CASSYWRPSLGSPLHF.

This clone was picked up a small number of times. CDR3 amino acids: CASSAAGGYTF. The CDR3 DNA sequence: TGCGCCAGCAGTGCGGCGGGTGGCTACACCTTC. The chain joins TRBV10-1 to TRBJ1-2, with D unclear. V was trimmed by 4 bases and J by 7 bases, leaving 7 bases between them. From germline, CDR1 is WNHNN and CDR2 SYGVQD (reference sequence). The CDR3 spans 11 residues.

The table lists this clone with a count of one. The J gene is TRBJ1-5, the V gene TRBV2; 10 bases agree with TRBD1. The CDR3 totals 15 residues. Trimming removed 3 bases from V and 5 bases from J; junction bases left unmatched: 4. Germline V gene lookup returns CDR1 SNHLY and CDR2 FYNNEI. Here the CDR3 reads CASSERDRGDQPQHF. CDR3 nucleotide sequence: TGTGCCAGCAGTGAGAGGGACAGGGGAGATCAGCCCCAGCATTTT.

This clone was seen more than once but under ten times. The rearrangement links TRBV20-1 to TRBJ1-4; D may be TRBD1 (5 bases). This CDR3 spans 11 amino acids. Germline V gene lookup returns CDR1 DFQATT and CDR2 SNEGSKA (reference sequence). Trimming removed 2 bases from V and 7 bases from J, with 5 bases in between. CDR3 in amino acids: CSARRGEKLFF. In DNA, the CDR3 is TGCAGTGCTAGAAGGGGTGAAAAACTGTTTTTT.

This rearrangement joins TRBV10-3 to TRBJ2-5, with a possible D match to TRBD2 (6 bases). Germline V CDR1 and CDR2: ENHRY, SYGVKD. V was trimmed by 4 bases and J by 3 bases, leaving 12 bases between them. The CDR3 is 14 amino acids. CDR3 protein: CAISGPGLEETQYF. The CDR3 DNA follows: TGTGCCATCAGTGGCCCGGGACTGGAAGAGACCCAGTACTTC.

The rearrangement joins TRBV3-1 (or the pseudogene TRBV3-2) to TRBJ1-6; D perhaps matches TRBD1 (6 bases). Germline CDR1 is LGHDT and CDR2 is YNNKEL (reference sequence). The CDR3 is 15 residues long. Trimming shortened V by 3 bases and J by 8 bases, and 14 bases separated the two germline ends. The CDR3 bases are TGTGCCAGCAGCCAGGGAGGGAAGGGGGATTCACCCCTCCACTTT. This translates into CASSQGGKGDSPLHF.

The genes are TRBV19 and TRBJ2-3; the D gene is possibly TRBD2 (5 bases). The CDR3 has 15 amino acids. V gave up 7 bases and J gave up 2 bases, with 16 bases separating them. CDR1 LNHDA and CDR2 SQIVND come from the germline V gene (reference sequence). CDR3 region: CASTPTGRATDTQYF. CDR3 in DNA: TGTGCCAGTACTCCCACCGGGCGGGCCACAGATACGCAGTATTTT. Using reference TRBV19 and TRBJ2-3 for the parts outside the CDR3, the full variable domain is DGGITQSPKYLFRKEGQNVTLSCEQNLNHDAMYWYRQDPGQGLRLIYYSQIVNDFQKGDIAEGYSVSREKKESFPLTVTSAQKNPTAFYLCASTPTGRATDTQYFGPGTRLTVL.

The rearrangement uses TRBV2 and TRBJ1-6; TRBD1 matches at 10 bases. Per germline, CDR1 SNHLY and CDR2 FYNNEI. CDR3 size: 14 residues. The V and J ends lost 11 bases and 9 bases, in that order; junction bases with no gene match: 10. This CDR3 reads CAGRAGTGVSPLHF. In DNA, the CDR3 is TGTGCCGGGCGCGCCGGGACAGGGGTTTCACCCCTCCACTTT.

For the CDR3, the DNA is TGTGCCAGCAGTGACGGTCAGGCGTCAACTAATGAAAAACTGTTTTTT. Protein sequence: CASSDGQASTNEKLFF. The genes are TRBV2 and TRBJ1-4; D unresolved. The CDR3 has 16 amino acids. Trimming cost V 3 bases and J 0 bases, with 11 bases left between them. From germline, CDR1 is SNHLY and CDR2 FYNNEI.

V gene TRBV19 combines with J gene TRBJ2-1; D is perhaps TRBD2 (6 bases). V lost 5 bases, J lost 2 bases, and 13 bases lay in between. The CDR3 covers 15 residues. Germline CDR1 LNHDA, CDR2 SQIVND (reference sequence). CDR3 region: CASSGGGYAYNEQFF. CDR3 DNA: TGTGCCAGTAGTGGGGGAGGCTATGCCTACAATGAGCAGTTCTTC. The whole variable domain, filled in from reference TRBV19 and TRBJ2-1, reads DGGITQSPKYLFRKEGQNVTLSCEQNLNHDAMYWYRQDPGQGLRLIYYSQIVNDFQKGDIAEGYSVSREKKESFPLTVTSAQKNPTAFYLCASSGGGYAYNEQFFGPGTRLTVL.

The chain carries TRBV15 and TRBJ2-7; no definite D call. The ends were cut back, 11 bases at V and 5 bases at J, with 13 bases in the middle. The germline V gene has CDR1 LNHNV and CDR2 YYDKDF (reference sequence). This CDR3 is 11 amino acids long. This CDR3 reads CAAGYGNEQYF. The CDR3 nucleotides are TGTGCCGCCGGATATGGAAACGAGCAGTACTTC.

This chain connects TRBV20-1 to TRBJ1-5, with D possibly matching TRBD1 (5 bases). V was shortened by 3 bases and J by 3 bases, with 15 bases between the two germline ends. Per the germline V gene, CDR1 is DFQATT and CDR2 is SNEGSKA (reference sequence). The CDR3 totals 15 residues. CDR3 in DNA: TGCAGTGCTAGTTCAGGGCCGACCCCCAATCAGCCCCAGCATTTT. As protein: CSASSGPTPNQPQHF.

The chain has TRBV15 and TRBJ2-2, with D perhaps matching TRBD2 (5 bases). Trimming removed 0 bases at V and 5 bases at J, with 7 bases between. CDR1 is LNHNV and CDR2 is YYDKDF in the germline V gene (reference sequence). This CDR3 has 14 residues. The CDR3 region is CATSREGGTGELFF. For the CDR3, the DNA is TGTGCCACCAGCAGAGAAGGCGGGACCGGGGAGCTGTTTTTT. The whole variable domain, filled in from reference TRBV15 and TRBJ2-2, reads DAMVIQNPRYQVTQFGKPVTLSCSQTLNHNVMYWYQQKSSQAPKLLFHYYDKDFNNEADTPDNFQSRRPNTSFCFLDIRSPGLGDTAMYLCATSREGGTGELFFGEGSRLTVL.

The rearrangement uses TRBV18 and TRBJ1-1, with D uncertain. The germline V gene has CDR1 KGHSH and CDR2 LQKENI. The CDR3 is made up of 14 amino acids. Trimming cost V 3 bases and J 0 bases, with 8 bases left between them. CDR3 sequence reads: CASSPATMNTEAFF. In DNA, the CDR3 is TGTGCCAGCTCACCGGCAACCATGAACACTGAAGCTTTCTTT.

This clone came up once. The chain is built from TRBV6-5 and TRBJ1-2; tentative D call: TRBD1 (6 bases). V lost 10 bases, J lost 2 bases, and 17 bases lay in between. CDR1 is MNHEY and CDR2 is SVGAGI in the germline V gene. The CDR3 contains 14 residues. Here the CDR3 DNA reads TGTGCCATCAAAGCCGGGACAACAAACTATGGCTACACCTTC. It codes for CAIKAGTTNYGYTF.

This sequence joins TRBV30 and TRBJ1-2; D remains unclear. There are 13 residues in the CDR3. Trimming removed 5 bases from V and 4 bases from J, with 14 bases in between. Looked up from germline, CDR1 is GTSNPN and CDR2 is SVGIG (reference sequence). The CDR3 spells CAWGPPPTYGYTF. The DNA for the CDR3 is TGTGCCTGGGGCCCCCCGCCCACCTATGGCTACACCTTC.

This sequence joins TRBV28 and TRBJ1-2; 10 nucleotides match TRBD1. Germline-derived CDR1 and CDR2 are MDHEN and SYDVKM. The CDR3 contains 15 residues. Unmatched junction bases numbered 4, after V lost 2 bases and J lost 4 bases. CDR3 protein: CASSLGTGDTYGYTF. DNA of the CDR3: TGTGCCAGCAGTTTAGGGACAGGGGATACCTATGGCTACACCTTC.

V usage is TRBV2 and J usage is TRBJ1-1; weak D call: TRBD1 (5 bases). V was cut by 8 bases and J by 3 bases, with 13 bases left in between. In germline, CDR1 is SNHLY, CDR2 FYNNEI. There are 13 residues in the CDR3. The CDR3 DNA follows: TGTGCCAGCGGAGACAGAAAAGACACTGAAGCTTTCTTT. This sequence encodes CASGDRKDTEAFF.